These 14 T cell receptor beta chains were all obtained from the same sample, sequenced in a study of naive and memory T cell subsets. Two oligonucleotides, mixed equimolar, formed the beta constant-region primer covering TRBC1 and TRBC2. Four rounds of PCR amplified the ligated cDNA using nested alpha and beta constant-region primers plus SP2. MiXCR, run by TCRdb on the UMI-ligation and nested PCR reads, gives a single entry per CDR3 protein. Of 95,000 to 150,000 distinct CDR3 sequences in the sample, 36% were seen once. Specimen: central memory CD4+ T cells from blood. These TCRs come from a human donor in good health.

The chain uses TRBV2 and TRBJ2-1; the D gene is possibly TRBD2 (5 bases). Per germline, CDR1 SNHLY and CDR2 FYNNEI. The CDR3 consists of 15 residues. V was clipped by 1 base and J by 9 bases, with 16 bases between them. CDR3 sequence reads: CASSEGVLRVGEQFF. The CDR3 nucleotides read TGTGCCAGCAGTGAAGGAGTATTGAGGGTCGGTGAGCAGTTCTTC.

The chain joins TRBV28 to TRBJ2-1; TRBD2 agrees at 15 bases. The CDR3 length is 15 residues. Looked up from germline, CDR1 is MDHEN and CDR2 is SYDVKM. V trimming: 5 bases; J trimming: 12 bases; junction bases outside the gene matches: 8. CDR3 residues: CASSDSGTSGRPQFF. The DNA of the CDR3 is TGTGCCAGCAGTGACTCCGGGACTAGCGGGAGGCCGCAGTTCTTC.

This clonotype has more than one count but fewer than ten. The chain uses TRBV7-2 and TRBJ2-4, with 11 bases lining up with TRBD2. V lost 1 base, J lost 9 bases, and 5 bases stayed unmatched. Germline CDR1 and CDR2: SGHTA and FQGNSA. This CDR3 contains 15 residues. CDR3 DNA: TGTGCCAGCAGCTTAGATAGCGGGAGGGCCGGCATTCAGTACTTC. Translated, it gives CASSLDSGRAGIQYF.

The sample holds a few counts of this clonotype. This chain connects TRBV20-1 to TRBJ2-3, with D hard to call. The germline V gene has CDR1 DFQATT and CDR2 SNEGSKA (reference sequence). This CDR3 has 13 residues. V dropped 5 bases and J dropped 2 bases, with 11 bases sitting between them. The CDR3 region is CSALPVYTDTQYF. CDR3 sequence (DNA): TGCAGTGCTCTCCCCGTTTACACAGATACGCAGTATTTT.

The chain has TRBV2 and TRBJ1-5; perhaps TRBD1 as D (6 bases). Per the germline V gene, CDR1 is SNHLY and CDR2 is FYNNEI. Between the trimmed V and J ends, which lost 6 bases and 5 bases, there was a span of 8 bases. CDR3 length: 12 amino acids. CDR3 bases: TGTGCCAGCAGGAGGGGGGATCAGCCCCAGCATTTT. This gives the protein CASRRGDQPQHF.

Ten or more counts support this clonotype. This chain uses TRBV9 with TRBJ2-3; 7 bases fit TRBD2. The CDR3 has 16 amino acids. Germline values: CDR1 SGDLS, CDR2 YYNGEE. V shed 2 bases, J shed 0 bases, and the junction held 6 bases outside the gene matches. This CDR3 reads CASSVRGVLSTDTQYF. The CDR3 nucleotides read TGTGCCAGCAGCGTTCGGGGGGTTCTTAGCACAGATACGCAGTATTTT.

The CDR3 DNA reads TGTGCCAGCAGCTCGCGAGCCGGGCTAGCGTTTTTTGAGCAGTTCTTC. Translated: CASSSRAGLAFFEQFF. The chain employs TRBV11-2 and TRBJ2-1; tentatively, D is TRBD2 (6 bases). Trimming took 4 bases from V and 9 from J, leaving 22 bases between them. Germline CDR1 reads SGHAT; CDR2 reads FQNNGV. This CDR3 comprises 16 residues.

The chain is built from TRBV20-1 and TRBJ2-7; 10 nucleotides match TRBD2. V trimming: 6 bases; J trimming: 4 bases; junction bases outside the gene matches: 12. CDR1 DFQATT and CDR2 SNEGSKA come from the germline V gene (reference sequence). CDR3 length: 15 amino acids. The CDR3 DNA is TGCAGTGCCCCAACCCCTAGCGGGAGTGTGTACGAGCAGTACTTC. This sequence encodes CSAPTPSGSVYEQYF.

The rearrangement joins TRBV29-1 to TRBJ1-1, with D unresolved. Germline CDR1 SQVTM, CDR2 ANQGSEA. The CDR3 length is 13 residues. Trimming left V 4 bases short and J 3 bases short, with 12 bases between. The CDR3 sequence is CSVVPQVDTEAFF. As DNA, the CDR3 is TGCAGCGTTGTACCACAAGTGGACACTGAAGCTTTCTTT.

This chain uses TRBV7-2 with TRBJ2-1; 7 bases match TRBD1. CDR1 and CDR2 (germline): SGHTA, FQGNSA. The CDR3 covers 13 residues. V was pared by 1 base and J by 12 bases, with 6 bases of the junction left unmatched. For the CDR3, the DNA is TGTGCCAGCAGCTTAGACGACAGGGCACGGCAGTTCTTC. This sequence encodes CASSLDDRARQFF.

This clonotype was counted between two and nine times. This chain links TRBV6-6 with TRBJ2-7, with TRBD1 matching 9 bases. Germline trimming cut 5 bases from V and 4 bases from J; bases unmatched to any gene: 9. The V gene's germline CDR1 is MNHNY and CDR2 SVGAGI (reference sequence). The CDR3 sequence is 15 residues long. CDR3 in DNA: TGTGCCAGCAGTCCCGGACAGGGGAAGGGGTACGAGCAGTACTTC. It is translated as CASSPGQGKGYEQYF.

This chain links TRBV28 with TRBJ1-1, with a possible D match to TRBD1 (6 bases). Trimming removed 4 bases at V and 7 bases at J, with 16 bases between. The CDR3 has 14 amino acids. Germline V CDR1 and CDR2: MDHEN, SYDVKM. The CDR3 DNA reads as TGTGCCAGCAGTTCAAGAAGGGGGGTCCTTGAAGCTTTCTTT. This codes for CASSSRRGVLEAFF.

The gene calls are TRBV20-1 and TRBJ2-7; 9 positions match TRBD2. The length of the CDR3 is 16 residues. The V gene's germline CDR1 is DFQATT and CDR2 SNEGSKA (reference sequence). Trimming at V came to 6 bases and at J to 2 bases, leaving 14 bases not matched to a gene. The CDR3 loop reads CSAQAPSSGAPYEQYF. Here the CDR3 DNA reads TGCAGTGCGCAGGCCCCCTCTAGCGGGGCACCCTACGAGCAGTACTTC.

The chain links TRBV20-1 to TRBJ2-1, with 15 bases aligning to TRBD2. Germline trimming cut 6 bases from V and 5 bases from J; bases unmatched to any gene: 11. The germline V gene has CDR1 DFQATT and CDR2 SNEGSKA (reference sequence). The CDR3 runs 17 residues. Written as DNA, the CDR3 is TGCAGTGCAGTTAAAGGACTAGCGGGAGGGTCTAACAATGAGCAGTTCTTC. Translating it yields CSAVKGLAGGSNNEQFF.